The present T cell receptor beta chain was sequenced within a study of early T cells in non-severe SARS-CoV-2 infection. Study at large: Sequenced bulk RNA came from whole blood that was unsorted, and chains were unpaired.

Concerning this clonotype itself: Antigen: not known.

Whole-study results and caveats: Private and CD4 specificities were missed by VDJdb matching, which favored anti-spike CD8 responses.

Each cDNA molecule carried a unique molecular identifier. TCRdb redid the calling of the 5' RACE reads with MiXCR, one entry per CDR3 protein. Of more than 55,000 distinct CDR3 sequences in the sample, 13% were seen once. The sample here was whole blood, taken at baseline. The origin of this receptor is an adult who was a healthcare worker with PCR-confirmed SARS-CoV-2 infection or an uninfected control (not recorded which).

The CDR3 sequence: CASSLISETQYF. CDR3 bases: TGTGCCAGCAGCTTAATTTCCGAGACCCAGTACTTC. The chain has TRBV7-9 and TRBJ2-5; the D is unclear. Germline V CDR1 and CDR2: SEHNR, FQNEAQ (reference sequence). This CDR3 is built from 12 residues. Trimming shortened V by 2 bases and J by 5 bases, and 6 bases separated the two germline ends.